This record concerns one T cell receptor (beta chain) sequence. Its antigen is undetermined. This entry comes from a study of T-cell memory formation after mild COVID-19. Across the study: TCR clusters were mostly confined to one donor each.

Study-level results: Largely, contracting CD4+ clones fell within CM and EM, and contracting CD8+ clones within EMRA. Second-wave clones with a day 37 peak had unconfirmed SARS-CoV-2 specificity.

Germline CDR1 reads ENHRY; CDR2 reads SYGVKD. The CDR3 sequence is 13 residues long. After removal of 7 bases from V and 5 bases from J, the junction contained 3 bases not matched to a gene. TCRdb recomputed calls from the 5' RACE reads with MiXCR, one row per CDR3 protein. The data hold around 250,000 distinct CDR3 sequences, with around 15% observed a single time. The receptor comes from a man between 18 and 35 years old who had mild COVID-19 (a few samples of this study predate the infection). Cell type and time point are not known. This chain connects TRBV10-3 to TRBJ2-1; 9 bases are shared with TRBD2. Sequenced input: PBMCs or a T cell subset sorted from them (not recorded which). The CDR3 sequence is CAITSGEHNEQFF. CDR3 in DNA: TGTGCCATCACTAGCGGGGAGCACAATGAGCAGTTCTTC.